The 10 T cell receptor beta chains below were found in one sample sequenced in a study of cytomegalovirus exposure and HLA in healthy donors. PCR was performed using 60 Vbeta and 13 Jbeta primers. Measured with immunoSEQ multiplex PCR; TCRdb has only the in-frame clones, and not every one. The sample carries 90,000 to 150,000 clones, 60% to 85% recorded once. The sequencing input was PBMCs. The receptor set was obtained from a woman younger than 45 in good health and CMV-seropositive.

The CDR3 nucleotides are TGCGCCAGCAGCCAAGATAAGACTTTACTCACTCACAATGAGCAGTTCTTC. Translated: CASSQDKTLLTHNEQFF. The J gene is TRBJ2-1, the V gene TRBV4-3; no clear D. The germline V gene encodes CDR1 LGHNA and CDR2 YSLEER. This CDR3 comprises 17 residues. V was cut by 0 bases and J by 5 bases, with 17 bases left in between.

This clone was seen more than once but under ten times. The rearrangement links TRBV29-1 to TRBJ1-3, with 9 bases lining up with TRBD1. This CDR3 is 15 amino acids long. Trimming took 6 bases from V and 0 from J; bases not matched to a gene: 6. Germline CDR1 and CDR2: SQVTM and ANQGSEA. DNA of the CDR3: TGCAGCGTCGGACAGGGGAAAAGCTCTGGAAACACCATATATTTT. Translated, it gives CSVGQGKSSGNTIYF.

This chain uses TRBV23-1 with TRBJ1-1, with 11 bases matching TRBD1. TRBV23-1 is designated an ORF whose function remains uncertain. With 5 bases clipped from V and 5 bases from J, the junction kept 4 bases outside the gene matches. The CDR3 is 14 amino acids. In nucleotides, the CDR3 is TGCGCCAGCAGTAGGGGGACAGGGGGGACTGAAGCTTTCTTT. As protein: CASSRGTGGTEAFF.

CDR3 bases: TGCGCCAGCAGCCAACTTGGGGGGGGACTGTCCTATGAAAAACTGTTTTTT. Translated, it gives CASSQLGGGLSYEKLFF. V is TRBV4-3 and J is TRBJ1-4; TRBD1 is a possible D gene (5 bases). The length of the CDR3 is 17 residues. The V and J ends lost 2 bases and 6 bases respectively, with 19 bases between them. Per germline, CDR1 LGHNA and CDR2 YSLEER.

This chain joins TRBV5-1 and TRBJ2-5, with a weak D call TRBD2 (6 bases). Trimming shortened V by 5 bases and J by 5 bases, and 25 bases separated the two germline ends. This CDR3 is built from 17 residues. Germline-derived CDR1 and CDR2 are SGHRS and YFSETQ. In DNA form, the CDR3 reads TGCGCCAGCAGTTTAGCGGCGGCGGGGCGCCGGCTGGAGACCCAGTACTTC. Encoded protein: CASSLAAAGRRLETQYF.

The chain combines TRBV7-2 with TRBJ2-3; perhaps TRBD1 as D (6 bases). Per germline, CDR1 SGHTA and CDR2 FQGNSA. This CDR3 is built from 15 residues. V lost 0 bases to trimming and J lost 5 bases, with 12 bases between them. In nucleotides, the CDR3 is TGTGCCAGCAGCTTAGCCTTTACAGGGAAAGATACGCAGTATTTT. It is translated as CASSLAFTGKDTQYF.

This clone showed up just once. This sequence joins TRBV28 and TRBJ2-7, with TRBD1 matching over 10 bases. The V segment lost 8 bases and the J segment 2 bases; nucleotides outside the gene matches: 9. The CDR3 loop spans 15 amino acids. Germline-derived CDR1 and CDR2 are MDHEN and SYDVKM. The CDR3 region has the DNA TGTGCCAGCTTGACAGGGGGCAGCAACACCTACGAGCAGTACTTC. Translated, it gives CASLTGGSNTYEQYF. The full variable domain, completed using reference TRBV28 and TRBJ2-7, is DVKVTQSSRYLVKRTGEKVFLECVQDMDHENMFWYRQDPGLGLRLIYFSYDVKMKEKGDIPEGYSVSREKKERFSLILESASTNQTSMYLCASLTGGSNTYEQYFGPGTRLTVT.

The chain combines TRBV5-5 with TRBJ1-4; D unresolved. Germline CDR1 is SGHKS and CDR2 is YYEKEE (reference sequence). The CDR3 sequence is 12 residues long. With 4 bases removed from V and 8 bases from J, the gap between germline ends came to 9 bases. For the CDR3, the DNA is TGTGCCAGCAGCCCCCGCGGGGAAAAACTGTTTTTT. Translating gives CASSPRGEKLFF.

The genes are TRBV7-2 and TRBJ1-2; possibly TRBD1 for D (6 bases). CDR1 SGHTA and CDR2 FQGNSA come from the germline V gene. This CDR3 spans 14 amino acids. V lost 1 base and J lost 4, with 10 bases in between. CDR3 in amino acids: CASSLGTATYGYTF. In nucleotides, the CDR3 is TGTGCCAGCAGCTTAGGGACAGCTACCTATGGCTACACCTTC.

The chain carries TRBV2 and TRBJ1-4; no reliable D call. Germline V gene sequence: CDR1 SNHLY, CDR2 FYNNEI. V was shortened by 2 bases and J by 0 bases, with 13 bases between the two germline ends. The CDR3 totals 17 residues. CDR3 in amino acids: CASSEWQVPATNEKLFF. For the CDR3, the DNA is TGTGCCAGCAGTGAATGGCAGGTCCCTGCAACTAATGAAAAACTGTTTTTT. The full variable domain, with the rest looked up from reference TRBV2 and TRBJ1-4, is EPEVTQTPSHQVTQMGQEVILRCVPISNHLYFYWYRQILGQKVEFLVSFYNNEISEKSEIFDDQFSVERPDGSNFTLKIRSTKLEDSAMYFCASSEWQVPATNEKLFFGSGTQLSVL.